The T cell receptor beta chain described here comes from a study of shared clonotypes between healthy human individuals. Assay: immunoSEQ multiplex PCR; the TCRdb copy retains only in-frame clones and omits some. The sample has about 1.1 million clones, 60% to 80% seen once; the top ten hold about 0.89%. Per germline, CDR1 MDHEN and CDR2 SYDVKM. Trimming stripped 2 bases from V and 6 bases from J, with 10 bases between. The CDR3 loop spans 13 amino acids. The sample taken for sequencing was memory CD4+ T cells from PBMCs. Subset of the sample: CD45RA-negative fraction. V usage is TRBV28 and J usage is TRBJ1-2, with D tentatively TRBD1 (6 bases). The sequence derives from a young man in good health. Some clones in this sample may be carry-over from other donors' samples. The CDR3: CASSLPGDNGYTF. CDR3 DNA sequence: TGTGCCAGCAGTTTACCAGGGGACAATGGCTACACCTTC.